This is a list of T cell receptor beta chains from one sample in a study of blood T cell repertoires in COVID-19. Using immunoSEQ multiplex PCR, the repertoire was profiled, and TCRdb retains in-frame clones only, with some absent. The sample includes 200,000 to 250,000 clones, 65% to 90% seen only once; the top ten take 4% to 6%. The sample was peripheral blood. Receptors were obtained from a man aged 50-60 years with COVID-19, enrolled during active disease. Both conserved end residues are part of each CDR3. A D gene is named only where the DNA matches it firmly. Some rows have no size entry. The others give once, few or many, or a class for an expanded clone.

>TRBD1|TRBV5-1|-|TRBJ1-2
CASSLTGTGYGYTF
TGCGCCAGCAGCTTGACCGGGACAGGGTATGGCTACACCTTC
>-|TRBV30|-|TRBJ1-5
CAWSADSVQPQHF
TGTGCCTGGAGTGCGGACAGTGTTCAGCCCCAGCATTTT
>-|TRBV24-1|-|TRBJ2-3
CATSDFRTGYTDTQYF
TGTGCCACCAGTGATTTTAGAACGGGATACACAGATACGCAGTATTTT
>-|TRBV2|-|TRBJ2-7
CASRVQGQGQYF
TGTGCCAGCAGGGTACAGGGCCAGGGGCAGTACTTC
>-|TRBV5-1|-|TRBJ2-7
CASRLRTVGEQYF
TGCGCCAGCAGACTTAGGACAGTCGGCGAGCAGTACTTC
>TRBD1|TRBV2|-|TRBJ1-3
CASGQAPGAGNTIYF
TGTGCCAGCGGACAGGCTCCCGGGGCTGGAAACACCATATATTTT
>-|TRBV25-1|-|TRBJ1-1
CASSEGQALSEAFF
TGTGCCAGCAGTGAAGGGCAGGCCCTCTCGGAAGCTTTCTTT
>TRBD1|TRBV2|few|TRBJ2-7
CASSASGTGSYEQYF
TGTGCCAGCAGTGCTTCCGGGACAGGGTCGTACGAGCAGTACTTC
>TRBD1|TRBV28|-|TRBJ1-4
CASSLRGLGEKLFF
TGTGCCAGCAGTTTAAGGGGGCTGGGTGAAAAACTGTTTTTT
>TRBD1|TRBV30|-|TRBJ2-7
CAWSRGTGGDEQYF
TGTGCCTGGAGTCGGGGGACAGGGGGGGACGAGCAGTACTTC
>TRBD2|TRBV12-5|-|TRBJ2-7
CASGLSGGAEQYF
TGTGCTAGTGGCTTATCGGGGGGGGCCGAGCAGTACTTC
>-|TRBV11-2|-|TRBJ2-1
CASSEARYHNEQFF
TGTGCCAGCAGCGAGGCCCGGTACCACAATGAGCAGTTCTTC
>-|TRBV6-6|-|TRBJ1-2
CASSSPGFYGYTF
TGTGCCAGCAGTTCGCCAGGGTTCTATGGCTACACCTTC
>-|TRBV4-2|-|TRBJ2-3
CASSQDIGLAGDTQYF
TGTGCCAGCAGCCAAGATATAGGACTGGCGGGAGATACGCAGTATTTT
>-|TRBV11-3|once|TRBJ2-7
CASSSDVFGEQYF
TGTGCCAGCAGCTCAGACGTCTTCGGCGAGCAGTACTTC
>-|TRBV3-1/TRBV3-2|-|TRBJ2-5
CASSQETGRGVGETQYF
TGTGCCAGCAGCCAAGAGACAGGTCGGGGCGTCGGAGAGACCCAGTACTTC
>TRBD1|TRBV25-1|-|TRBJ1-6
CASSEKAGGYSPLHF
TGTGCCAGCAGTGAAAAAGCAGGGGGCTATTCACCCCTCCACTTT
>TRBD1|TRBV5-1|few|TRBJ1-1
CASSFDRVEGTEAFF
TGCGCCAGCAGCTTTGACAGGGTCGAGGGCACTGAAGCTTTCTTT
>-|TRBV19|-|TRBJ2-7
CASSIGGPGYEQYF
TGTGCCAGTAGTATAGGGGGGCCTGGGTACGAGCAGTACTTC
>TRBD1|TRBV19|-|TRBJ2-3
CASSTPGQGDTQYF
TGTGCCAGTAGTACCCCGGGACAGGGAGATACGCAGTATTTT
>-|TRBV19|-|TRBJ2-5
CASSIRQGGMETQYF
TGTGCCAGTAGTATTCGGCAGGGTGGAATGGAGACCCAGTACTTC
>-|TRBV5-5|-|TRBJ1-2
CASSLEAPYGYTF
TGTGCCAGCAGCTTGGAAGCCCCCTATGGCTACACCTTC
>TRBD2|TRBV9|-|TRBJ2-5
CASSVGVSGETQYF
TGTGCCAGCAGCGTAGGGGTTAGCGGGGAGACCCAGTACTTC
>TRBD1|TRBV5-5|-|TRBJ1-2
CASSLGQRLGYTF
TGTGCCAGCAGCCTGGGACAGAGGCTTGGCTACACCTTC
>-|TRBV27|-|TRBJ1-2
CASSLRAGTKGYTF
TGTGCCAGCAGTTTAAGGGCGGGGACCAAGGGCTACACCTTC
>TRBD1|TRBV5-4|-|TRBJ1-1
CASSLPTGGLTEAFF
TGTGCCAGCAGCTTACCGACAGGGGGCCTCACTGAAGCTTTCTTT
>TRBD2|TRBV13|-|TRBJ2-7
CASSFVGLAGISYEQYF
TGTGCCAGCAGCTTCGTCGGACTAGCGGGGATCTCCTACGAGCAGTACTTC
>-|TRBV7-9|-|TRBJ1-1
CASSSLTEAFF
TGTGCCAGCAGCTCCTTAACTGAAGCTTTCTTT
>-|TRBV11-2|-|TRBJ2-5
CASSTDQETQYF
TGTGCCAGCAGCACAGATCAAGAGACCCAGTACTTC
>TRBD1|TRBV6-5|-|TRBJ1-1
CASTPRTGKVEAFF
TGTGCCAGCACCCCACGGACAGGGAAGGTTGAAGCTTTCTTT
>-|TRBV19|-|TRBJ1-5
CASSFGPRGSNQPQHF
TGTGCCAGTAGTTTCGGGCCCAGGGGTAGCAATCAGCCCCAGCATTTT
>TRBD1|TRBV5-4|-|TRBJ1-1
CASSQAGGNEAFF
TGTGCCAGCAGCCAGGCAGGGGGAAATGAAGCTTTCTTT
>-|TRBV9|-|TRBJ2-7
CASSVTGRAPDYEQYF
TGTGCCAGCAGCGTTACAGGGAGGGCCCCCGACTACGAGCAGTACTTC
>TRBD2|TRBV4-3|-|TRBJ2-1
CASSQDLAGGTYNEQFF
TGCGCCAGCAGCCAAGATCTAGCGGGGGGTACCTACAATGAGCAGTTCTTC
>-|TRBV7-9|-|TRBJ2-7
CASSFLTDSANIYEQYF
TGTGCCAGCAGCTTCCTTACGGACAGTGCCAACATTTACGAGCAGTACTTC
>-|TRBV5-1|-|TRBJ1-1
CASSAQGKEAFF
TGCGCCAGCAGCGCGCAGGGGAAGGAAGCTTTCTTT
>-|TRBV5-4|-|TRBJ2-7
CASSLGVGGPGEQYF
TGTGCCAGCAGCTTAGGAGTGGGGGGGCCGGGCGAGCAGTACTTC
>TRBD2|TRBV4-3|-|TRBJ2-1
CASSPQVRGYNEQFF
TGCGCCAGCAGCCCCCAGGTGCGGGGGTACAATGAGCAGTTCTTC
>TRBD1|TRBV7-3|-|TRBJ2-1
CASSPGTGGEQFF
TGTGCCAGCAGCCCCGGGACAGGGGGCGAGCAGTTCTTC